This T cell receptor beta chain came from a study of read filtering for tumor transcriptome and immune sequencing. Study in general: Transcriptome libraries were built from DNase-treated RNA.

Germline CDR1 and CDR2: SEHNR and FQNEAQ (reference sequence). The germline V and J ends were trimmed by 0 bases and 4 bases, with 2 bases remaining between them. This CDR3 contains 12 residues. This clonotype was seen repeatedly, ten times or more. This library used approximately 0.4 ug RNA and molecular barcoded adaptors spanning alpha/delta and beta/gamma chains. Each CDR3 protein is one row after TCRdb ran MiXCR on the reads. The table shows about 86,000 distinct CDR3 sequences, with about 12% occurring only once. This sequence joins TRBV7-9 and TRBJ2-3; no clear D. Specimen: a population of CD138-negative cells sorted from bone marrow. The TCR sequence derives from a donor aged 40 or older with multiple myeloma. This chain's CDR3 is CASSLAADTQYF. Here the CDR3 DNA reads TGTGCCAGCAGCTTAGCTGCAGATACGCAGTATTTT.